This T cell receptor beta chain stems from a study of blood T cell repertoires in COVID-19. Overall study: Samples taken during acute and convalescent COVID-19 were collected in the United States, Italy and Spain. PBMCs, B-cell-depleted T cells, or T cells were the source of the cDNA or gDNA that made up the material.

Assay: immunoSEQ multiplex PCR; the TCRdb copy retains only in-frame clones and omits some. Of more than 200,000 clones in the sample, about 88% were seen once. V shed 0 bases and J shed 9 bases, with 15 bases lying between them. Germline CDR1 SGHRS, CDR2 YFSETQ. The CDR3 is 14 residues long. Sequencing was carried out using peripheral blood. This sequence was found in a middle-aged man with acute or convalescent COVID-19. The chain links TRBV5-1 to TRBJ2-5; D perhaps matches TRBD2 (5 bases). CDR3 residues: CASSLASGSGAQYF. The CDR3 nucleotides are TGCGCCAGCAGCTTGGCCAGTGGATCCGGGGCCCAGTACTTC.